This T cell receptor beta chain was observed in a study of T cells in Graves' hyperthyroidism and ophthalmopathy. The CDR3 regions of TCR beta were amplified from RNA transcripts. First-round RT-PCR with HTBI primers amplified the TCR CDR3 region. TCRdb re-analysed the multiplex PCR reads in MiXCR, keeping a single row per CDR3 protein. The profile shows some 650,000 distinct CDR3 sequences, 16% of them singletons. The CDR3 is 17 residues long. V was trimmed by 0 bases and J by 0 bases, leaving 14 bases between them. CDR1 is SGHRS and CDR2 is YFSETQ in the germline V gene. The sequenced material came from blood. The J gene is TRBJ2-3, the V gene TRBV5-1; TRBD1 might be the D (7 bases). This receptor was obtained from a woman between 40 and 50 years old with Graves' ophthalmopathy. The CDR3 nucleotides read TGCGCCAGCAGCTTGGGGGACAGAGGGACTAGCACAGATACGCAGTATTTT. Translation: CASSLGDRGTSTDTQYF. Looking up the rest from reference TRBV5-1 and TRBJ2-3 gives the full variable domain: KAGVTQTPRYLIKTRGQQVTLSCSPISGHRSVSWYQQTPGQGLQFLFEYFSETQRNKGNFPGRFSGRQFSNSRSEMNVSTLELGDSALYLCASSLGDRGTSTDTQYFGPGTRLTVL.